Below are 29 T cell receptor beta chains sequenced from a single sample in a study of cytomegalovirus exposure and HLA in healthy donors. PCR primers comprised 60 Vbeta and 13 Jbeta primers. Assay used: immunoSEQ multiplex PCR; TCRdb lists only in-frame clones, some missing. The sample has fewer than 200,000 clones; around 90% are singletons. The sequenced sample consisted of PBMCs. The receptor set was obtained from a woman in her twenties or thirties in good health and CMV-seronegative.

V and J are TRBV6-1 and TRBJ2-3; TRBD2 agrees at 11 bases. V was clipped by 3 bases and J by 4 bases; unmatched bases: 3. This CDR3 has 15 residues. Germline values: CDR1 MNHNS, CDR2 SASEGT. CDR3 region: CASSDNSGGADTQYF. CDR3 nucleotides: TGTGCCAGCAGTGACAATAGCGGGGGGGCAGATACGCAGTATTTT.

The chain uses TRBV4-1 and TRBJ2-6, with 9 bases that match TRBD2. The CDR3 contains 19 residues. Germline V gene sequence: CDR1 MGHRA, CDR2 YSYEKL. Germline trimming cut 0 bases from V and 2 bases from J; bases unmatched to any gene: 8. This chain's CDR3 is CASSQDLGGRAAGANVLTF. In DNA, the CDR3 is TGCGCCAGCAGCCAAGATTTGGGCGGGAGGGCCGCTGGGGCCAACGTCCTGACTTTC.

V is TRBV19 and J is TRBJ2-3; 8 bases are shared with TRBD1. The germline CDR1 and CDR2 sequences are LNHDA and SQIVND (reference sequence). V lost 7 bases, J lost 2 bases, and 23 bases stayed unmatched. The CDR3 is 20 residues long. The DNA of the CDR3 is TGTGCCAGTACCTCAGGGGGCAGGGATGCTGGGGGATCCCACACAGATACGCAGTATTTT. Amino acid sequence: CASTSGGRDAGGSHTDTQYF. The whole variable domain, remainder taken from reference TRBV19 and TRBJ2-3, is DGGITQSPKYLFRKEGQNVTLSCEQNLNHDAMYWYRQDPGQGLRLIYYSQIVNDFQKGDIAEGYSVSREKKESFPLTVTSAQKNPTAFYLCASTSGGRDAGGSHTDTQYFGPGTRLTVL.

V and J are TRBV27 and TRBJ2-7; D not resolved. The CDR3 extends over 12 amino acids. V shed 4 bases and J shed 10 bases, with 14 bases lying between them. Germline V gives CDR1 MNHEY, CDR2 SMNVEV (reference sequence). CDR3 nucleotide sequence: TGTGCCAGCAGTTCCACTTCTAGTATACAGTACTTC. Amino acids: CASSSTSSIQYF.

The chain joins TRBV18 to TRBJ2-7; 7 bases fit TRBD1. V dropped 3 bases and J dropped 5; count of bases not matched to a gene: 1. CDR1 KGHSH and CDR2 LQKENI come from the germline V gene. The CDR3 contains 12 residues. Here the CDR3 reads CASSPGQDEQYF. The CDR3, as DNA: TGTGCCAGCTCACCCGGACAGGACGAGCAGTACTTC.

The CDR3 here is CAWSQTGGPGGYTF. CDR3 DNA sequence: TGTGCCTGGAGTCAAACAGGGGGCCCAGGGGGCTACACCTTC. The chain uses TRBV30 and TRBJ1-2, with TRBD1 identical over 9 bases. Germline V gene sequence: CDR1 GTSNPN, CDR2 SVGIG (reference sequence). The CDR3 consists of 14 residues. V lost 2 bases to trimming and J lost 8 bases; unmatched junction nucleotides: 9.

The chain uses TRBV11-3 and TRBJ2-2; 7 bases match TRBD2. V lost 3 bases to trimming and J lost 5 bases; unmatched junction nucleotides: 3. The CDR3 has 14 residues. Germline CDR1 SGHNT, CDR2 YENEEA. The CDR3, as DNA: TGTGCCAGCAGCTTCCGGGGGGAGACCGGGGAGCTGTTTTTT. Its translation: CASSFRGETGELFF.

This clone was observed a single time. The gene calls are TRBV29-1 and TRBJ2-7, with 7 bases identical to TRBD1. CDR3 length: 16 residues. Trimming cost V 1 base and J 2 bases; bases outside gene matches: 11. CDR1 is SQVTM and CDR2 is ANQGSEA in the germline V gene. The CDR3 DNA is TGCAGCGTTGAAGCTATGGACTGGGACAGTACCTACGAGCAGTACTTC. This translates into CSVEAMDWDSTYEQYF.

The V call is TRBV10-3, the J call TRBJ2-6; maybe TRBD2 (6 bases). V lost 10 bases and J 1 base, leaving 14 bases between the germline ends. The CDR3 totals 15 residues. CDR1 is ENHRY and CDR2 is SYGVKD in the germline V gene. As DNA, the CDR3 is TGTGCCACCCTTGGGGGGAGGTCTGGGGCCAACGTCCTGACTTTC. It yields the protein CATLGGRSGANVLTF.

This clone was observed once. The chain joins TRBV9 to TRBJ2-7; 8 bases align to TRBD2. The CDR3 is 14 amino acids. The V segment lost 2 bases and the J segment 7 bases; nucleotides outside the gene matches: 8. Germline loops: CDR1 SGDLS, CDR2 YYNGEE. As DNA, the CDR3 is TGTGCCAGCAGCGTTCCAGCGGGAGCGGGTGAGCAGTACTTC. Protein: CASSVPAGAGEQYF.

The DNA for the CDR3 is TGTGCCAGCAGCTCCCTCCGGGAGGGGGTGAACTATGGCTACACCTTC. Translation gives CASSSLREGVNYGYTF. The chain combines TRBV11-2 with TRBJ1-2, with TRBD1 as a possible D gene (6 bases). Trimming stripped 4 bases from V and 2 bases from J, with 17 bases between. Germline V gene lookup returns CDR1 SGHAT and CDR2 FQNNGV. This CDR3 spans 16 amino acids.

CDR3 in amino acids: CASSLAHHYEQYF. CDR3 in DNA: TGTGCCAGCAGCTTGGCCCATCACTACGAGCAGTACTTC. The chain employs TRBV7-9 and TRBJ2-7; the D is unclear. The V and J ends lost 3 bases and 3 bases respectively, with 9 bases between them. CDR1 and CDR2 (germline): SEHNR, FQNEAQ (reference sequence). The CDR3 totals 13 residues.

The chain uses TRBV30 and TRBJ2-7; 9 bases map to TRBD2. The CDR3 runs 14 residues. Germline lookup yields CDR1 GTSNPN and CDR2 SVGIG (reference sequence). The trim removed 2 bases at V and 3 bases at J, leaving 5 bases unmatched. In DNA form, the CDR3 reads TGTGCCTGGAGTAAGGGCGGGAGGGTCTACGAGCAGTACTTC. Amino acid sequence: CAWSKGGRVYEQYF.

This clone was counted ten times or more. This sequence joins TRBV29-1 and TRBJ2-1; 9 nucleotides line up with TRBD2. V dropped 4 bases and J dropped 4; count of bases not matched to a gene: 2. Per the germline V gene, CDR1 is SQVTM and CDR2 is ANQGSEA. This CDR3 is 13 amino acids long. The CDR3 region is CSVGLADYNEQFF. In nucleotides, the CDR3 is TGCAGCGTTGGACTAGCGGATTACAATGAGCAGTTCTTC.

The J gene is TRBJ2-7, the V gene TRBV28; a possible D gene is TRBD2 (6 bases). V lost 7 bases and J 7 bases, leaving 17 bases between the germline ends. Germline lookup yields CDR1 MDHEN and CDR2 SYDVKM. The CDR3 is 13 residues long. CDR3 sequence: CASMGTPKWEQYF. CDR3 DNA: TGTGCCAGCATGGGGACTCCCAAGTGGGAGCAGTACTTC.

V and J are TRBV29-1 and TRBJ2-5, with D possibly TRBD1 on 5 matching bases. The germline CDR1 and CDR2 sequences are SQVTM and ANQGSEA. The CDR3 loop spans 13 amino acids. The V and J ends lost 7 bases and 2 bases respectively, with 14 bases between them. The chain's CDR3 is CSALGQGQETQYF. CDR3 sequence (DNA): TGCAGCGCCCTAGGGCAGGGACAAGAGACCCAGTACTTC.

CDR3 sequence (DNA): TGCGCCAGCATGCCTGGGTGGGACAGGGGCACTGAAGCTTTCTTT. As protein: CASMPGWDRGTEAFF. The chain links TRBV5-1 to TRBJ1-1, with 10 bases matching TRBD1. Trimming took 6 bases from V and 4 from J; bases not matched to a gene: 9. Germline V gene sequence: CDR1 SGHRS, CDR2 YFSETQ. The CDR3 is 15 residues long. Full variable domain (remainder filled in from reference TRBV5-1 and TRBJ1-1): KAGVTQTPRYLIKTRGQQVTLSCSPISGHRSVSWYQQTPGQGLQFLFEYFSETQRNKGNFPGRFSGRQFSNSRSEMNVSTLELGDSALYLCASMPGWDRGTEAFFGQGTRLTVV.

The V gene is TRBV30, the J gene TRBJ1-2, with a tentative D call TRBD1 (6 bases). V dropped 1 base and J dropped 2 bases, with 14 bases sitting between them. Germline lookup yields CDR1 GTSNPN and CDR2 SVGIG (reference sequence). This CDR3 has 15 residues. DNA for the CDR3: TGTGCCTGGAGTGCCGGAGACAGGTTAAACTATGGCTACACCTTC. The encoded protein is CAWSAGDRLNYGYTF.

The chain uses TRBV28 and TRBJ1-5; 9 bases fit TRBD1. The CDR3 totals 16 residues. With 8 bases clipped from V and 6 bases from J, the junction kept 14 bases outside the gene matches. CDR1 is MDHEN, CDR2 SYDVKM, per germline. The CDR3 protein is CASRRSRTGVGQPQHF. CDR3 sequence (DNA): TGTGCCAGCCGGAGGTCTCGGACAGGGGTGGGTCAGCCCCAGCATTTT.

The CDR3, as DNA: TGTGCCAGCAGCTCTTTCCGGGAGCAGTACTTC. Its protein is CASSSFREQYF. J is TRBJ2-7 and V is TRBV7-2, with unresolved D. From germline, CDR1 is SGHTA and CDR2 FQGNSA. The CDR3 runs 11 residues. The V end lost 4 bases, the J end lost 7 bases, and 8 bases lay between the germline ends.

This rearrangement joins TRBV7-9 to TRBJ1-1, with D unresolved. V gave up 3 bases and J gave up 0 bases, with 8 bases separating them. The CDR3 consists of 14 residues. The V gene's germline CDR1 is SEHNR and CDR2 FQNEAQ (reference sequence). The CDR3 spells CASSFLKMNTEAFF. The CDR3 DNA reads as TGTGCCAGCAGCTTCCTTAAAATGAACACTGAAGCTTTCTTT.

The DNA for the CDR3 is TGTGCCAGCACCCTTAGCCGTAGCGGGGGTTTCTACGAGCAGTACTTC. It is translated as CASTLSRSGGFYEQYF. The chain employs TRBV7-6 and TRBJ2-7, with 9 bases fitting TRBD2. CDR1 is SGHVS and CDR2 is FNYEAQ in the germline V gene. V was clipped by 7 bases and J by 3 bases; unmatched bases: 13. The CDR3 contains 16 residues.

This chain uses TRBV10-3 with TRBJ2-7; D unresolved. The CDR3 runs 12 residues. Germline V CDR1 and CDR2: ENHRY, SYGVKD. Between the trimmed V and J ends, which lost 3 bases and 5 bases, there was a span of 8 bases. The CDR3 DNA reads TGTGCCATCAGTGAAATAGCTGACGAGCAGTACTTC. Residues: CAISEIADEQYF.

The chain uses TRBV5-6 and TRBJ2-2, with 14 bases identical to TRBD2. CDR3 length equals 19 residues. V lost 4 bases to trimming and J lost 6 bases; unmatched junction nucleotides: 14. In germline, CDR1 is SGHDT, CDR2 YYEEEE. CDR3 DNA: TGTGCCAGCAGCCCTCCGGGACTAGCGGGAGTAACCGGGTCCGGGGAGCTGTTTTTT. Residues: CASSPPGLAGVTGSGELFF.

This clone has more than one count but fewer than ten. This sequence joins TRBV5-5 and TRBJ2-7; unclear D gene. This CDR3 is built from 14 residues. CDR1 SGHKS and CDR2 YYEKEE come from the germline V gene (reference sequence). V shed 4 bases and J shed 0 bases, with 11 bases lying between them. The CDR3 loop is CASSVSVYSYEQYF. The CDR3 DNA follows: TGTGCCAGCAGCGTGTCAGTTTACTCCTACGAGCAGTACTTC.

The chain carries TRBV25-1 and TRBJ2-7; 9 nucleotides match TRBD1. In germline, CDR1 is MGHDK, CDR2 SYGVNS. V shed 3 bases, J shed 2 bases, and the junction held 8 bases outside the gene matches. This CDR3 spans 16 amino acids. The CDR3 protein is CASSEDKWTGAYEQYF. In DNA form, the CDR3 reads TGTGCCAGCAGTGAGGATAAGTGGACAGGGGCCTACGAGCAGTACTTC.

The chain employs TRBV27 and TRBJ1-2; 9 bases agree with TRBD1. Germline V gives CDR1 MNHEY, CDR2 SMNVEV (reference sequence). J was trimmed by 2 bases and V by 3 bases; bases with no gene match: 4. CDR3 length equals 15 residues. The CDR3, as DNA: TGTGCCAGCAGTTTTGGGACAGGGCTGAACTATGGCTACACCTTC. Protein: CASSFGTGLNYGYTF.

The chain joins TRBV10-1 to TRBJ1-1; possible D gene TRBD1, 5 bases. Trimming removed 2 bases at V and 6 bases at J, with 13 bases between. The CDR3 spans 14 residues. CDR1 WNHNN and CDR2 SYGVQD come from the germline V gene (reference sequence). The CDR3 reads CASSERGLGSEAFF. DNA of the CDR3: TGCGCCAGCAGTGAGAGGGGCCTCGGATCTGAAGCTTTCTTT.

The CDR3 loop is CASSRSGLSSGANVLTF. The CDR3 bases are TGTGCCAGCAGCCGTAGCGGGTTAAGCTCTGGGGCCAACGTCCTGACTTTC. V gene TRBV5-4 combines with J gene TRBJ2-6; 7 bases are shared with TRBD2. The CDR3 consists of 17 residues. Unmatched junction bases numbered 7, after V lost 4 bases and J lost 0 bases. Germline V lookup: CDR1 SGHNT, CDR2 YYREEE (reference sequence).